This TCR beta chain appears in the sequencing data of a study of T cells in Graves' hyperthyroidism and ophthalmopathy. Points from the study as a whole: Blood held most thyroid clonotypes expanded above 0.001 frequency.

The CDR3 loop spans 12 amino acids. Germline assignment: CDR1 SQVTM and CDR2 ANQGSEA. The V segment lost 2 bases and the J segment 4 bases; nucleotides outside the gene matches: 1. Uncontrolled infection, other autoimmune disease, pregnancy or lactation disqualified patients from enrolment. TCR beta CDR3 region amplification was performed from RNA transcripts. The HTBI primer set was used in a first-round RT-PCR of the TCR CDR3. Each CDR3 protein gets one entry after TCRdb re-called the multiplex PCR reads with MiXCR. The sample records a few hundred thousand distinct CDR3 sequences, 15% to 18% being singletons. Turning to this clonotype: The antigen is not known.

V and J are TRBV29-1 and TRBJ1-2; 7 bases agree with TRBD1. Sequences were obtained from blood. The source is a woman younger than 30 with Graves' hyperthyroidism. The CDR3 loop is CSVETGAYGYTF. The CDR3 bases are TGCAGCGTTGAAACAGGGGCCTATGGCTACACCTTC. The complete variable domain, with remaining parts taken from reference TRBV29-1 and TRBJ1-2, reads SAVISQKPSRDICQRGTSLTIQCQVDSQVTMMFWYRQQPGQSLTLIATANQGSEATYESGFVIDKFPISRPNLTFSTLTVSNMSPEDSSIYLCSVETGAYGYTFGSGTRLTVV.